One and the same sample provided the 2 T cell receptor beta chains below, sequenced in a study of T cells in women clearing cervical HPV infection. Sequencing was performed with immunoSEQ multiplex PCR; in TCRdb, only in-frame clones are kept and a portion is missing. This sample contains about 32,000 clones. Sample: blood buffy coat. The origin of the receptors is a woman aged 18 to 75 with a cervical HPV16 infection that either progressed to CIN3+ or cleared (not recorded which).

As regards this clone: The read ends 3 residues early relative to the CDR3; the germline J gene fills the gap. The chain joins TRBV5-1 to TRBJ2-4; TRBD1 matches at 9 bases. Losses at the gene ends were 7 bases for V and 9 bases for J; bases not matched to a gene: 11. Germline V CDR1 and CDR2: SGHRS, YFSETQ. This CDR3 region has 14 residues. Incomplete CDR3 DNA: TGCGCCAGCCGGGACAGGGAAGGGGGACGCATT. It codes for CASRDREGGRI. Given in full, the CDR3 is CASRDREGGRIQYF.

On this clone itself: The CDR3 extends 3 residues past the end of the read, so its final part is completed from the germline J gene. The chain employs TRBV5-6 and TRBJ2-5, with 8 bases lining up with TRBD1. V lost 4 bases to trimming and J lost 5 bases; unmatched junction nucleotides: 7. Germline assignment: CDR1 SGHDT and CDR2 YYEEEE. The CDR3 sequence is 14 residues long. The CDR3 bases that were read are TGTGCCAGCAGCACCCGGACAGGGTTCGAGACC. It is translated as CASSTRTGFET. The whole CDR3 is CASSTRTGFETQYF.